This T cell receptor (beta chain) is from a study of cytomegalovirus exposure and HLA in healthy donors. General observations from the study: In a later analysis, HLA-C alleles had the fewest associated TCRs, DRB1 alleles the most. Most sequenced TCRs were rare (though some public TCRs occurred in many donors). Later analysis reportedly placed an Asian-associated ancestry cluster below the roughly 640-donor mean in N-insertions.

Comments on this clone: Its matching antigen is unknown.

Healthy donors of bone marrow made up the group. PCR involved 60 Vbeta and 13 Jbeta primers. Sequencing was performed with immunoSEQ multiplex PCR; in TCRdb, only in-frame clones are kept and a portion is missing. Of roughly 150,000 clones in the sample, 65% to 85% were seen once. The trim removed 7 bases at V and 6 bases at J, leaving 11 bases unmatched. Germline lookup yields CDR1 LNHDA and CDR2 SQIVND (reference sequence). This CDR3 region has 14 residues. This sequence was found in a woman in her 50s in good health and CMV-seropositive. The chain uses TRBV19 and TRBJ2-7; 8 nucleotides match TRBD1. The specimen was PBMCs. In DNA form, the CDR3 reads TGTGCCAGTACCCCAGGACAGGGCAAGGGCGAGCAGTACTTC. As protein: CASTPGQGKGEQYF. The full variable domain, in which reference TRBV19 and TRBJ2-7 provide the parts outside the CDR3, is DGGITQSPKYLFRKEGQNVTLSCEQNLNHDAMYWYRQDPGQGLRLIYYSQIVNDFQKGDIAEGYSVSREKKESFPLTVTSAQKNPTAFYLCASTPGQGKGEQYFGPGTRLTVT.